The sequence of this T cell receptor (beta chain) was determined in a study of radiotherapy plus CTLA-4 blockade in lung cancer. Study overall: Disease control was achieved by 31% of patients, and objective responses by over 15%. General study results and limits: Clones derived from tumor TCRs expanded in blood after radiotherapy plus ipilimumab. Increased serum interferon-beta after radiation also reportedly predicted response strongly.

Repertoires were generated with immunoSEQ multiplex PCR, while TCRdb's copy carries only in-frame clones and drops some. Of tens of thousands of clones in the sample, 88% were seen once. Trimming stripped 4 bases from V and 3 bases from J, with 18 bases between. From germline, CDR1 is SGHRS and CDR2 YFSETQ. The CDR3 spans 16 residues. Alongside CTLA-4 blockade with ipilimumab, patients with chemo-refractory metastatic non-small-cell lung cancer received focal radiation. Notes on this clone: Its cognate antigen is unknown.

The sequence was collected from a human donor with non-small cell lung cancer whose response to radiotherapy plus ipilimumab could not be evaluated. The specimen comprised peripheral blood, sampled from a patient treated with radiotherapy plus ipilimumab. The genes are TRBV5-1 and TRBJ2-3; a weak D match, TRBD2 (6 bases). The CDR3 region is CASSTTGTSFTDTQYF. CDR3 nucleotide sequence: TGCGCCAGCAGCACCACCGGGACTTCTTTTACAGATACGCAGTATTTT.